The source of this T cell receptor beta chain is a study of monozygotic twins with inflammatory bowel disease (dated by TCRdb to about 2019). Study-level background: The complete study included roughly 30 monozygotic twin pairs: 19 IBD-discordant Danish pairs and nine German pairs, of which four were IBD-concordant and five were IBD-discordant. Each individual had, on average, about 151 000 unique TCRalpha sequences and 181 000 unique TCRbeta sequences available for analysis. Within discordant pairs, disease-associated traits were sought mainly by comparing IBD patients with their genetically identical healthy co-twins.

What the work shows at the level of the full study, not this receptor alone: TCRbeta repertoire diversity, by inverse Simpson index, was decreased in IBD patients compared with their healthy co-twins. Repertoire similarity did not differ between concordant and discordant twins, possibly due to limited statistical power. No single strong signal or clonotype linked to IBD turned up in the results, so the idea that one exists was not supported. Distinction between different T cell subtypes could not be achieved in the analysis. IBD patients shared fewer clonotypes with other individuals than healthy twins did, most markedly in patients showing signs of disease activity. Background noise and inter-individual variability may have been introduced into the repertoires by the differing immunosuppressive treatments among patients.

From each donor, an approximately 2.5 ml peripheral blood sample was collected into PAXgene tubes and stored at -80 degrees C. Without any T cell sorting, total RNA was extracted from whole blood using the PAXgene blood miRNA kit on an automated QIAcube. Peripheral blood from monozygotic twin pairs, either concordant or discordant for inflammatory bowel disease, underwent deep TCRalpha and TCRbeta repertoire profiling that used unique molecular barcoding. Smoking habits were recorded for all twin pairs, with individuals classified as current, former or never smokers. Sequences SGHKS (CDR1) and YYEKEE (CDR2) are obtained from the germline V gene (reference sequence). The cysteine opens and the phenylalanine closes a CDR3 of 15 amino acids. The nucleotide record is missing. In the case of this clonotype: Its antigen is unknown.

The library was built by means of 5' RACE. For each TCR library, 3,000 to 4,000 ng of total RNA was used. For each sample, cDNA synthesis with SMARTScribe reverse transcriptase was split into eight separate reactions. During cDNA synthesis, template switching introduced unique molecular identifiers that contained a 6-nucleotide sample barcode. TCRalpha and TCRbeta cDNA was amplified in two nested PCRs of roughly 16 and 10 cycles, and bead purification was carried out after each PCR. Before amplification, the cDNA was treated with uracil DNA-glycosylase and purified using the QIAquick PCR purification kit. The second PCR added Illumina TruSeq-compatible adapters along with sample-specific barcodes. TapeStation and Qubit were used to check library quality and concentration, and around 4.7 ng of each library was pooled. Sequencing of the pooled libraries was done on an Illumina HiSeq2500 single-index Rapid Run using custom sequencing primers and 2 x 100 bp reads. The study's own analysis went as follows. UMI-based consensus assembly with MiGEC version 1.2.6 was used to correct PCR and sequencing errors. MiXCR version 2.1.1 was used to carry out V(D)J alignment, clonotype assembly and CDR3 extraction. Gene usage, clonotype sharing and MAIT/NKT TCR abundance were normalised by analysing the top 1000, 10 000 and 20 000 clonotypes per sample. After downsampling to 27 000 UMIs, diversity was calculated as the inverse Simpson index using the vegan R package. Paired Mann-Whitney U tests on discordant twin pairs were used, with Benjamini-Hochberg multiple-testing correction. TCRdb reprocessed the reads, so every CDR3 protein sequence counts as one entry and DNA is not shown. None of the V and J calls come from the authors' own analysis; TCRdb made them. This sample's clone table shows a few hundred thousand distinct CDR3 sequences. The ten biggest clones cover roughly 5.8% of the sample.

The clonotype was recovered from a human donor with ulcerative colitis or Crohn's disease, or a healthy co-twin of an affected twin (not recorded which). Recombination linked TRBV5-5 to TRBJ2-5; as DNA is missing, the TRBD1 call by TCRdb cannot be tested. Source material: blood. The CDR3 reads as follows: CASSRGTRYQETQYF.